These 4 T cell receptor beta chains share one sample of origin, sequenced in a study of blood T cell repertoires in COVID-19. Libraries were prepared by immunoSEQ multiplex PCR; TCRdb keeps only in-frame clonotypes and omits some of them. The table includes some 220,000 clones, more than 70% detected once. Sequencing input: peripheral blood. Receptor source: a human donor in a cohort sampled during active COVID-19.

V usage is TRBV4-2 and J usage is TRBJ1-6; 9 bases line up with TRBD1. Germline loops: CDR1 LGHNA, CDR2 YNFKEQ. The ends lost 6 bases at V and 7 bases at J; junction bases unmatched: 7. The CDR3 runs to 15 residues. The CDR3: CASSPGGQGNSPLHF. As DNA, the CDR3 is TGTGCCAGCAGTCCTGGTGGACAGGGGAATTCACCCCTCCACTTT.

V is TRBV2 and J is TRBJ1-1, with D maybe TRBD1 (5 bases). Germline V gene sequence: CDR1 SNHLY, CDR2 FYNNEI. The germline V and J ends were trimmed by 5 bases and 3 bases, with 16 bases remaining between them. This CDR3 spans 15 amino acids. CDR3: CASSLSQGWDTEAFF. For the CDR3, the DNA is TGTGCCAGCAGTCTTTCTCAGGGTTGGGACACTGAAGCTTTCTTT.

V and J are TRBV2 and TRBJ2-1; D call uncertain. Germline assignment: CDR1 SNHLY and CDR2 FYNNEI. The CDR3 runs to 14 residues. Trimming shortened V by 6 bases and J by 4 bases, and 13 bases separated the two germline ends. CDR3 region: CASSLSPGYNEQFF. CDR3 in DNA: TGTGCCAGCAGCCTGAGTCCAGGTTACAATGAGCAGTTCTTC.

The chain uses TRBV5-6 and TRBJ2-3; tentatively, D is TRBD1 (5 bases). CDR1 is SGHDT, CDR2 YYEEEE, per germline. The germline V and J ends were trimmed by 1 base and 3 bases, with 12 bases remaining between them. CDR3 length: 15 amino acids. As DNA, the CDR3 is TGTGCCAGCAGCTTGATACCAGGGAATACAGATACGCAGTATTTT. Residues: CASSLIPGNTDTQYF.